These T cell receptor beta chains were read from a single sample in a study of blood T cells in healthy people across ages. TCRdb used MiXCR to reprocess the 5' RACE reads, holding one entry per CDR3 protein. The sample holds about 780,000 distinct CDR3 sequences, roughly 24% seen once. These data also featured in a second study, about T cells of mothers and their children.

Sequenced: blood. These receptors all come from a boy between 10 and 17 years old in good health. Both conserved end residues are trimmed from each CDR3.

v_call: TRBV7-9; cdr3_length: 13; j_call: TRBJ2-3; cdr3_aa: ASKHRDRVADTQY
v_call: TRBV9; cdr3_length: 12; j_call: TRBJ1-2; cdr3_aa: ASSGRWTGDGYT
v_call: TRBV27; cdr3_length: 11; j_call: -; cdr3_aa: ASSLMSTYEQY
v_call: TRBV18; cdr3_length: 14; j_call: TRBJ2-3; cdr3_aa: ASSPMTSGGADTQY
v_call: TRBV2; cdr3_length: 11; j_call: -; cdr3_aa: ASARDADNEQF
v_call: TRBV6-5; cdr3_length: 12; j_call: TRBJ1-1; cdr3_aa: ASAGGGRNTEAF
v_call: TRBV10-3; cdr3_length: 13; j_call: TRBJ2-2; cdr3_aa: AIRKEGANTGELF
v_call: TRBV4-1; cdr3_length: 13; j_call: -; cdr3_aa: ASSQDLKGGETQY
v_call: TRBV7-9; cdr3_length: 11; j_call: TRBJ2-7; cdr3_aa: ASSLQQDYEQY
v_call: TRBV20-1; cdr3_length: 10; j_call: TRBJ1-2; cdr3_aa: SAPGRSYDYT
v_call: TRBV12-3/TRBV12-4; cdr3_length: 11; j_call: TRBJ2-5; cdr3_aa: ASSSGTRGTQY
v_call: TRBV2; cdr3_length: 11; j_call: -; cdr3_aa: ASGLAGVSEQY
v_call: TRBV7-9; cdr3_length: 11; j_call: TRBJ2-7; cdr3_aa: ASSRPNLYEQY
v_call: TRBV9; cdr3_length: 13; j_call: TRBJ2-7; cdr3_aa: ASSGRDRATYEQY
v_call: TRBV6-2/TRBV6-3; cdr3_length: 10; j_call: TRBJ2-7; cdr3_aa: ASSQLSSEQY
v_call: TRBV6-6; cdr3_length: 13; j_call: TRBJ1-5; cdr3_aa: ASSYSRGYNQPQH
v_call: TRBV6-6; cdr3_length: 13; j_call: TRBJ1-2; cdr3_aa: ASTPRRESHYGYT
v_call: TRBV10-3; cdr3_length: 13; j_call: TRBJ1-5; cdr3_aa: AISDGGGGNQPQH
v_call: TRBV7-3; cdr3_length: 17; j_call: TRBJ2-1; cdr3_aa: ASSLNPLIRGVSYNEQF
v_call: TRBV20-1; cdr3_length: 13; j_call: TRBJ2-3; cdr3_aa: SARDPQREIDTQY
v_call: TRBV5-1; cdr3_length: 13; j_call: TRBJ2-2; cdr3_aa: ASSSTAGITGELF
v_call: TRBV7-2; cdr3_length: 12; j_call: TRBJ2-5; cdr3_aa: ASRSRERRETQY
v_call: TRBV5-4; cdr3_length: 12; j_call: TRBJ1-2; cdr3_aa: ASSMDSTDYGYT
v_call: TRBV5-1; cdr3_length: 11; j_call: TRBJ1-2; cdr3_aa: ASSQDGQGGYT
v_call: TRBV27; cdr3_length: 12; j_call: TRBJ1-5; cdr3_aa: ASSEGYGNQPQH
v_call: TRBV5-1; cdr3_length: 13; j_call: -; cdr3_aa: ASSLVAGGDNEQF
v_call: TRBV7-9; cdr3_length: 15; j_call: TRBJ1-1; cdr3_aa: ASSQTPTEIVNTEAF
v_call: TRBV29-1; cdr3_length: 14; j_call: TRBJ1-2; cdr3_aa: SVEGAWDRGNYGYT
v_call: TRBV4-2; cdr3_length: 13; j_call: TRBJ2-1; cdr3_aa: ASSQDYSTPNEQF
v_call: TRBV19; cdr3_length: 13; j_call: -; cdr3_aa: ASRRVGTGAYEQY
v_call: TRBV29-1; cdr3_length: 12; j_call: TRBJ1-4; cdr3_aa: SVEGEGGSEKLF
v_call: TRBV12-3/TRBV12-4; cdr3_length: 10; j_call: TRBJ2-7; cdr3_aa: ASSSAGYEQY
v_call: TRBV5-1; cdr3_length: 9; j_call: TRBJ2-7; cdr3_aa: ASREMGEQY
v_call: TRBV7-9; cdr3_length: 10; j_call: TRBJ1-1; cdr3_aa: ATKGTSTEAF
v_call: TRBV11-2; cdr3_length: 13; j_call: TRBJ2-5; cdr3_aa: ASSYIPQTQETQY
v_call: TRBV27; cdr3_length: 12; j_call: TRBJ1-5; cdr3_aa: ASSGTGGNQTQH
v_call: TRBV3-1; cdr3_length: 11; j_call: TRBJ1-2; cdr3_aa: ASSQEGLYGYT
v_call: TRBV4-2; cdr3_length: 13; j_call: TRBJ1-4; cdr3_aa: ASSPSRQRDEKLF
v_call: TRBV10-3; cdr3_length: 14; j_call: TRBJ2-6; cdr3_aa: AIKAGNDSGANVLT
v_call: TRBV5-5; cdr3_length: 10; j_call: TRBJ2-7; cdr3_aa: ASSSEVYEQY
v_call: TRBV20-1; cdr3_length: 12; j_call: TRBJ2-4; cdr3_aa: SARGEGAKNIQY
v_call: TRBV12-5; cdr3_length: 16; j_call: TRBJ2-6; cdr3_aa: ASGLVPGGKAGANVLT
v_call: TRBV18; cdr3_length: 12; j_call: -; cdr3_aa: ASSPVAGRDEQY
v_call: TRBV7-2; cdr3_length: 12; j_call: TRBJ2-4; cdr3_aa: ASSFPGGLNIQY
v_call: TRBV14; cdr3_length: 13; j_call: TRBJ2-1; cdr3_aa: ASSNLAGGDNEQF
v_call: TRBV27; cdr3_length: 13; j_call: TRBJ2-7; cdr3_aa: ASSSSGTGPYEQY
v_call: TRBV10-2; cdr3_length: 14; j_call: TRBJ2-6; cdr3_aa: ASSETQYPGANVLT
v_call: TRBV6-1; cdr3_length: 13; j_call: TRBJ2-7; cdr3_aa: ASMIAQTGRYEQY
v_call: TRBV6-2/TRBV6-3; cdr3_length: 22; j_call: -; cdr3_aa: ASLNHMRVAGGRVGDAKNNEQF
v_call: TRBV20-1; cdr3_length: 12; j_call: -; cdr3_aa: SASEAGVQETQY
v_call: TRBV6-5; cdr3_length: 9; j_call: TRBJ1-2; cdr3_aa: ASSNKYGYT
v_call: TRBV2; cdr3_length: 11; j_call: TRBJ2-1; cdr3_aa: ASSGVRDNYLV
v_call: TRBV29-1; cdr3_length: 12; j_call: TRBJ1-1; cdr3_aa: SVGFRILNTEAF
v_call: TRBV12-3/TRBV12-4; cdr3_length: 12; j_call: TRBJ1-4; cdr3_aa: ASSLERGEEKLF
v_call: TRBV27; cdr3_length: 10; j_call: TRBJ1-1; cdr3_aa: ASHDINTEAF
v_call: TRBV5-1; cdr3_length: 15; j_call: TRBJ2-5; cdr3_aa: ASSLQGLAGGQETQY
v_call: TRBV29-1; cdr3_length: 12; j_call: TRBJ2-3; cdr3_aa: SVVGGRARDTQY